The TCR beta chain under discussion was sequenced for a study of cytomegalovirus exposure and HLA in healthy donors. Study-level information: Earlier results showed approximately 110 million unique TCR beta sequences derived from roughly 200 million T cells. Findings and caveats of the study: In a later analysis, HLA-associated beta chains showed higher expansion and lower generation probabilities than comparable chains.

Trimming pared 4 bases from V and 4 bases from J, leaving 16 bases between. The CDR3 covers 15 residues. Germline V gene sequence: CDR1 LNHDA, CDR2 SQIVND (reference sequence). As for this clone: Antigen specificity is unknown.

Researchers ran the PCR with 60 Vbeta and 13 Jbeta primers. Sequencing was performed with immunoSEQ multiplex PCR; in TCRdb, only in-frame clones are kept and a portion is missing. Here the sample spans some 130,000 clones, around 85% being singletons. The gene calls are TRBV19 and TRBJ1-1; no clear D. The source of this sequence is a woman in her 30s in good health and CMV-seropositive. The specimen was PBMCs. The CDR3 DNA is TGTGCCAGTAGTAGACTGGGCGGGTGGGCCACTGAAGCTTTCTTT. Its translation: CASSRLGGWATEAFF.